This TCR beta chain was found in a study of cytomegalovirus exposure and HLA in healthy donors. Study in general: Researchers previously reported finding about 110 million unique TCR beta sequences from approximately 200 million T cells. Study observations and caveats: Several of the most significant clusters appeared linked to common viral pathogens, based on a later analysis. Through in vitro validation, three CMV-associated chains were shown to be specific for CMV antigens. A later analysis found TCR association rates differed by HLA locus, highest for DRB1 and lowest for HLA-C.

V was clipped by 4 bases and J by 4 bases; unmatched bases: 8. This CDR3 comprises 15 residues. Germline V gene sequence: CDR1 SGHDT, CDR2 YYEEEE. Comment on this clone: As yet, its antigen is unknown.

PCR employed 60 Vbeta and 13 Jbeta primers. Clones were read by immunoSEQ multiplex PCR, and TCRdb kept only the in-frame ones, dropping some. The sample comprises roughly 120,000 clones, 70% to 75% of which are singletons, and 1.5% to 2% rests with the top ten. This receptor was identified in a woman younger than 30 in good health and CMV-seronegative. Sequences were obtained from PBMCs. This chain joins TRBV5-6 and TRBJ1-2; TRBD1 agrees at 9 bases. CDR3 in DNA: TGTGCCAGCAGCGAAGGACAGGGGTTAATCTATGGCTACACCTTC. It specifies CASSEGQGLIYGYTF. The full variable domain, with the rest looked up from reference TRBV5-6 and TRBJ1-2, is DAGVTQSPTHLIKTRGQQVTLRCSPKSGHDTVSWYQQALGQGPQFIFQYYEEEERQRGNFPDRFSGHQFPNYSSELNVNALLLGDSALYLCASSEGQGLIYGYTFGSGTRLTVV.